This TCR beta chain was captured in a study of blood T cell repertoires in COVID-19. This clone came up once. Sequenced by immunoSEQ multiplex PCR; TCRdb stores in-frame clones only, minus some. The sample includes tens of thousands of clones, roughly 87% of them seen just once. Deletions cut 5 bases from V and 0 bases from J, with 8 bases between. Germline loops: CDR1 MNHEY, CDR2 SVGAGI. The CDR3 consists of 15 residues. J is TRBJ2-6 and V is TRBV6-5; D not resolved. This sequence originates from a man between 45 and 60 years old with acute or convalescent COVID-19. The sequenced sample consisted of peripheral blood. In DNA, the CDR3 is TGTGCCAGCAGTCCGCCAGTCTCTGGGGCCAACGTCCTGACTTTC. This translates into CASSPPVSGANVLTF.